This is a list of T cell receptor beta chains from one sample in a study of blood T cell repertoires in COVID-19. The method was immunoSEQ multiplex PCR; TCRdb's version includes in-frame clones alone and lacks a portion of them. Of 200,000 to 300,000 clones listed, approximately 86% are singletons. Material for sequencing was peripheral blood. The receptors here all came from a man aged 30 to 39 with active or convalescent COVID-19. Both conserved end residues are part of each CDR3. The D gene is left open where the match is weak. Some rows mark clone size as missing; the rest say once, few, many or name a class of expanded clone.

J gene	V gene	clone size	D gene	CDR3 length	CDR3 protein	CDR3 DNA
TRBJ1-1	TRBV6-5	-	TRBD1	14	CASRLQGAVTEAFF	TGTGCCAGCCGCCTCCAGGGGGCGGTCACTGAAGCTTTCTTT
TRBJ1-2	TRBV4-1	-	TRBD1	13	CASSQGQGDGYTF	TGCGCCAGCAGCCAAGGACAGGGGGATGGCTACACCTTC
TRBJ1-6	TRBV2	-	-	17	CASSQVPPGLVNSPLHF	TGTGCCAGCAGCCAGGTCCCGCCGGGACTAGTGAATTCACCCCTCCACTTT
TRBJ1-3	TRBV27	-	-	15	CASSMDSYSGNTIYF	TGTGCCAGCAGTATGGACAGCTACTCTGGAAACACCATATATTTT
TRBJ2-7	TRBV4-1	-	-	17	CASSQSSGTPEGYEQYF	TGCGCCAGCAGCCAATCCTCCGGGACACCGGAAGGCTACGAGCAGTACTTC
TRBJ1-1	TRBV6-1	-	TRBD1	15	CASSELGGGITEAFF	TGTGCCAGCAGTGAACTCGGAGGGGGCATTACTGAAGCTTTCTTT
TRBJ1-6	TRBV6-1	-	TRBD1	15	CASSEPGTGNSPLHF	TGTGCCAGCAGTGAGCCCGGGACAGGTAATTCACCCCTCCACTTT
TRBJ1-2	TRBV19	-	-	13	CASSIGGRDGYTF	TGTGCCAGTAGTATAGGCGGAAGAGATGGCTACACCTTC
TRBJ2-7	TRBV19	few	TRBD1	12	CASSDRGDEQYF	TGTGCCAGTAGTGACAGGGGGGACGAGCAGTACTTC
TRBJ2-3	TRBV7-9	-	TRBD1	16	CASSLRTGGAEDTQYF	TGTGCCAGCAGCTTAAGGACAGGGGGCGCTGAAGATACGCAGTATTTT
TRBJ1-2	TRBV7-8	-	-	17	CASSPKPHPTANYGYTF	TGTGCCAGCAGCCCAAAACCCCACCCGACAGCTAACTATGGCTACACCTTC
TRBJ2-3	TRBV9	-	-	15	CASSGPGLITDTQYF	TGTGCCAGCAGCGGTCCGGGACTGATCACAGATACGCAGTATTTT
TRBJ2-1	TRBV11-1	-	-	15	CASSLATGFVNEQFF	TGTGCCAGCAGCTTGGCTACAGGGTTCGTCAATGAGCAGTTCTTC
TRBJ1-6	TRBV9	-	-	15	CASSVDPGHNSPLHF	TGTGCCAGCAGCGTAGATCCAGGGCATAATTCACCCCTCCACTTT
TRBJ1-2	TRBV10-1	-	TRBD1	15	CASTPLPGQGGGYTF	TGCGCCAGCACCCCCTTACCGGGACAGGGGGGTGGCTACACCTTC
TRBJ2-3	TRBV7-2	-	TRBD2	15	CASSLVGLAGDTQYF	TGTGCCAGCAGCTTAGTAGGACTAGCGGGTGATACGCAGTATTTT
TRBJ2-5	TRBV10-3	once	-	13	CAIAIDSQETQYF	TGTGCCATCGCCATTGACAGCCAAGAGACCCAGTACTTC
TRBJ1-2	TRBV7-9	few	TRBD1	14	CASSRQGDLHGYTF	TGTGCCAGCAGCCGACAGGGGGACCTCCATGGCTACACCTTC
TRBJ2-5	TRBV16	-	TRBD2	17	CASSPHSGGDFGETQYF	TGTGCCAGCAGCCCCCATAGCGGGGGGGACTTCGGGGAGACCCAGTACTTC
TRBJ2-2	TRBV27	-	-	16	CASSPGFFANTGELFF	TGTGCCAGCAGTCCGGGATTTTTCGCGAACACCGGGGAGCTGTTTTTT
TRBJ1-1	TRBV7-9	-	-	15	CASSLGGEGTDEAFF	TGTGCCAGCAGCTTAGGCGGTGAGGGCACGGATGAAGCTTTCTTT
TRBJ2-5	TRBV3-1/TRBV3-2	once	TRBD2	17	CASSQPYSGGYQETQYF	TGTGCCAGCAGCCAGCCCTATAGCGGGGGGTACCAAGAGACCCAGTACTTC
TRBJ1-2	TRBV19	-	-	13	CASSDGGIYGYTF	TGTGCCAGTAGCGACGGAGGGATCTATGGCTACACCTTC
TRBJ2-5	TRBV25-1	-	TRBD1	16	CASSEFWTGVGETQYF	TGTGCCAGCAGTGAATTCTGGACAGGGGTTGGAGAGACCCAGTACTTC
TRBJ2-7	TRBV3-1/TRBV3-2	-	TRBD1	13	CASSLTGSYEQYF	TGTGCCAGCAGCCTGACAGGGTCCTACGAGCAGTACTTC
TRBJ1-5	TRBV19	-	TRBD1	19	CASTAWWDREEDSNQPQHF	TGTGCCAGTACCGCCTGGTGGGACAGGGAGGAGGATAGCAATCAGCCCCAGCATTTT
TRBJ2-3	TRBV6-5	-	-	15	CASSLNSGSTDTQYF	TGTGCCAGCAGTTTGAATAGCGGTAGCACAGATACGCAGTATTTT
TRBJ1-1	TRBV6-5	few	TRBD1	14	CASSYTGQGAEAFF	TGTGCCAGCAGTTACACGGGACAGGGTGCTGAAGCTTTCTTT
TRBJ1-1	TRBV7-9	-	-	15	CASSSRQGRDTEAFF	TGTGCCAGCAGCTCGCGCCAGGGCCGGGACACTGAAGCTTTCTTT
TRBJ2-5	TRBV2	few	TRBD1	13	CASTWDRQETQYF	TGTGCCAGCACTTGGGACAGACAAGAGACCCAGTACTTC
TRBJ2-7	TRBV7-2	once	TRBD2	14	CASSPSGGSYEQYF	TGTGCCAGCAGCCCGAGCGGGGGATCCTACGAGCAGTACTTC